Presented here are 26 T cell receptor beta chains from one specimen sequenced in a study of T-cell reconstitution after alpha-beta-depleted transplantation in children. Unique molecular identifiers were incorporated when the TCRbeta library was constructed. Via MiXCR, TCRdb re-called the PCR reads, giving one row per CDR3 protein. The sample includes about 210,000 distinct CDR3 sequences, roughly 15% of them seen just once. Sequencing used PBMCs, mostly from graft donor cells, obtained 360 days after TCRalphabeta/CD19-depleted stem cell transplant. These receptors were collected from a male patient between 2 and 15 years old who had a stem cell transplant for acute lymphoblastic leukemia, so the T cells may come from the graft donor.

This clonotype has just a few counts. This chain joins TRBV4-3 and TRBJ1-3, with D hard to call. Germline V lookup: CDR1 LGHNA, CDR2 YSLEER. The V gene lost 5 bases and the J gene lost 1 base, with 6 bases spanning the gap. The CDR3 contains 13 residues. The CDR3 DNA sequence: TGCGCCAGCAGCTGGGCTTCTGGAAACACCATATATTTT. Protein product: CASSWASGNTIYF.

V usage is TRBV28 and J usage is TRBJ1-5; D might be TRBD1 (5 bases). The CDR3 is 18 amino acids. Germline V gives CDR1 MDHEN, CDR2 SYDVKM. Trimming took 1 base from V and 2 from J, leaving 18 bases between them. The CDR3: CASSLSSGLGYRNQPQHF. CDR3 nucleotides: TGTGCCAGCAGTTTATCGTCAGGGCTCGGGTACCGCAATCAGCCCCAGCATTTT.

The rearrangement uses TRBV7-2 and TRBJ2-1; D call uncertain. V dropped 1 base and J dropped 0 bases, with 10 bases sitting between them. Germline V gives CDR1 SGHTA, CDR2 FQGNSA. CDR3 length equals 16 residues. The CDR3 coding sequence is TGTGCCAGCAGCTTAGTTTATTGGGGCTCCTACAATGAGCAGTTCTTC. Protein product: CASSLVYWGSYNEQFF. Full variable domain (outside the CDR3, taken from reference TRBV7-2 and TRBJ2-1): GAGVSQSPSNKVTEKGKDVELRCDPISGHTALYWYRQSLGQGLEFLIYFQGNSAPDKSGLPSDRFSAERTGGSVSTLTIQRTQQEDSAVYLCASSLVYWGSYNEQFFGPGTRLTVL.

In this sample, this clonotype turned up a few times. The chain employs TRBV9 and TRBJ1-2, with 8 bases aligning to TRBD1. With V trimmed by 3 bases and J by 2 bases, 6 bases remained unmatched. The germline V gene encodes CDR1 SGDLS and CDR2 YYNGEE. The CDR3 length is 15 residues. CDR3 in amino acids: CASSEPGGVNYGYTF. Here the CDR3 DNA reads TGTGCCAGCAGCGAGCCAGGGGGCGTCAACTATGGCTACACCTTC.

The table lists this clonotype with a few counts. The chain combines TRBV23-1 with TRBJ2-7; 7 positions match TRBD2. TRBV23-1 is recorded as an ORF, its role being uncertain. With 0 bases clipped from V and 1 base from J, the junction kept 12 bases outside the gene matches. The length of the CDR3 is 18 residues. CDR3 in DNA: TGCGCCAGCAGTCAATCTAGGGAGGGGAATTCATCTTCCTACGAGCAGTACTTC. Its protein product is CASSQSREGNSSSYEQYF.

This clonotype was seen a handful of times. The chain has TRBV20-1 and TRBJ1-2; TRBD1 is a possible D gene (6 bases). Germline V lookup: CDR1 DFQATT, CDR2 SNEGSKA (reference sequence). V gave up 3 bases and J gave up 0 bases, with 14 bases separating them. The CDR3 contains 15 residues. The CDR3 coding sequence is TGCAGTGCTAGTAAACCGGGACAACCTAACTATGGCTACACCTTC. Its protein is CSASKPGQPNYGYTF.

This clonotype appeared a few times. The CDR3 loop is CSAQIQAGPPYNEQFF. The CDR3 DNA reads as TGCAGTGCTCAGATCCAAGCGGGGCCCCCCTACAATGAGCAGTTCTTC. This rearrangement joins TRBV20-1 to TRBJ2-1, with 7 bases identical to TRBD2. This CDR3 is 16 amino acids long. Germline V lookup: CDR1 DFQATT, CDR2 SNEGSKA (reference sequence). Trimming took 5 bases from V and 2 from J; bases not matched to a gene: 12.

About this clonotype itself: Just one base apart from a much larger clone, this may be a read error. The rearrangement links TRBV14 to TRBJ2-5, with D unclear. CDR3 length: 15 residues. Germline lookup yields CDR1 SGHDN and CDR2 FVKESK. The CDR3 sequence is CAISLSVPAAETQYF. For the CDR3, the DNA is TGTGCCATCAGCCTTTCAGTCCCGGCGGCGGAGACCCAGTACTTC.

This clonotype was detected a few times. The chain couples TRBV29-1 to TRBJ2-2; D gene ambiguous. CDR3 length: 14 residues. The V gene lost 5 bases and the J gene lost 0 bases, with 10 bases spanning the gap. Per the germline V gene, CDR1 is SQVTM and CDR2 is ANQGSEA. CDR3 bases: TGCAGCGTTCTAGGGCCAACGAACACCGGGGAGCTGTTTTTT. This translates into CSVLGPTNTGELFF.

The gene calls are TRBV20-1 and TRBJ1-1, with a tentative D call TRBD1 (6 bases). V was trimmed by 3 bases and J by 4 bases, leaving 15 bases between them. CDR1 is DFQATT, CDR2 SNEGSKA, per germline (reference sequence). The CDR3 runs to 14 residues. The DNA of the CDR3 is TGCAGTGCTAGTAAGCCAGGGGCTGTCACTGAAGCTTTCTTT. It translates to CSASKPGAVTEAFF.

This clonotype was detected only a few times. The chain couples TRBV5-1 to TRBJ1-1, with D possibly TRBD1 on 5 matching bases. The germline V and J ends were trimmed by 6 bases and 7 bases, with 13 bases remaining between them. This CDR3 is 12 amino acids long. Germline CDR1 and CDR2: SGHRS and YFSETQ. The CDR3 region is CASMGGRGEAFF. The CDR3 nucleotides read TGCGCCAGCATGGGGGGTCGCGGTGAAGCTTTCTTT.

This clonotype was picked up a small number of times. The chain is built from TRBV18 and TRBJ1-2, with 10 nucleotides matching TRBD1. V lost 4 bases to trimming and J lost 6 bases; unmatched junction nucleotides: 8. There are 15 residues in the CDR3. Germline CDR1 is KGHSH and CDR2 is LQKENI. The CDR3 here is CASSLDLGQGNGYTF. In nucleotides, the CDR3 is TGTGCCAGCTCACTAGATTTGGGACAGGGGAATGGCTACACCTTC.

This clonotype has only a few counts. The V call is TRBV7-2, the J call TRBJ1-3; possible D gene TRBD1, 6 bases. Germline CDR1 reads SGHTA; CDR2 reads FQGNSA. The CDR3 is made up of 16 amino acids. The germline V and J ends were trimmed by 4 bases and 0 bases, with 13 bases remaining between them. CDR3 nucleotides: TGTGCCAGCAGCTCCTCGGACAGTTACTCTGGAAACACCATATATTTT. It translates to CASSSSDSYSGNTIYF. The variable domain in full, with the rest retrieved from reference TRBV7-2 and TRBJ1-3, is GAGVSQSPSNKVTEKGKDVELRCDPISGHTALYWYRQSLGQGLEFLIYFQGNSAPDKSGLPSDRFSAERTGGSVSTLTIQRTQQEDSAVYLCASSSSDSYSGNTIYFGEGSWLTVV.

This clonotype has more than one count but fewer than ten. The chain joins TRBV19 to TRBJ2-7; D gene unclear. Between the trimmed V and J ends, which lost 3 bases and 1 base, there was a span of 10 bases. Germline lookup yields CDR1 LNHDA and CDR2 SQIVND (reference sequence). The CDR3 is made up of 14 amino acids. The CDR3 DNA sequence: TGTGCCAGTAGTATGAACGGGCAATCCTACGAGCAGTACTTC. Translating it yields CASSMNGQSYEQYF. The whole variable domain, filled in from reference TRBV19 and TRBJ2-7, reads DGGITQSPKYLFRKEGQNVTLSCEQNLNHDAMYWYRQDPGQGLRLIYYSQIVNDFQKGDIAEGYSVSREKKESFPLTVTSAQKNPTAFYLCASSMNGQSYEQYFGPGTRLTVT.

This clonotype was found a few times. The gene calls are TRBV18 and TRBJ2-1; D might be TRBD1 or TRBD2, each matching 6 bases. The CDR3 covers 17 residues. CDR1 and CDR2 (germline): KGHSH, LQKENI. V was trimmed by 0 bases and J by 0 bases, leaving 12 bases between them. The CDR3 DNA sequence: TGTGCCAGCTCACCACCGATAGGGGGGACCTCCTACAATGAGCAGTTCTTC. This codes for CASSPPIGGTSYNEQFF.

This clonotype showed up many times. This chain uses TRBV9 with TRBJ1-2; 7 nucleotides align to TRBD1. Unmatched junction bases numbered 10, after V lost 4 bases and J lost 4 bases. Per germline, CDR1 SGDLS and CDR2 YYNGEE. The CDR3 extends over 15 amino acids. DNA of the CDR3: TGTGCCAGCAGCTCCCAGACAGGGACGACCTATGGCTACACCTTC. Its translation is CASSSQTGTTYGYTF.

This chain uses TRBV20-1 with TRBJ1-6; the D is unclear. CDR3 length: 17 residues. Germline assignment: CDR1 DFQATT and CDR2 SNEGSKA (reference sequence). Between the trimmed V and J ends, which lost 5 bases and 0 bases, there was a span of 17 bases. CDR3 protein: CSAPGRQQSSYNSPLHF. In DNA form, the CDR3 reads TGCAGTGCTCCCGGTCGTCAACAGAGCTCCTATAATTCACCCCTCCACTTT.

This chain uses TRBV30 with TRBJ2-7; D ambiguous. The CDR3 loop spans 14 amino acids. V was cut by 4 bases and J by 1 base, with 14 bases left in between. CDR1 is GTSNPN and CDR2 is SVGIG in the germline V gene (reference sequence). CDR3 DNA sequence: TGTGCCTGGACGATGGGGAAGGTATCCTACGAGCAGTACTTC. Protein sequence: CAWTMGKVSYEQYF.

This clonotype has more than one count but fewer than ten. The chain uses TRBV11-1 and TRBJ2-7; weak D call: TRBD2 (6 bases). This CDR3 comprises 14 residues. The germline CDR1 and CDR2 sequences are SGHAT and FQDESV (reference sequence). V was clipped by 4 bases and J by 7 bases, with 17 bases between them. The DNA for the CDR3 is TGTGCCAGCAGCTCCGGGACTCCAAGGAGGGAGCAGTACTTC. This encodes CASSSGTPRREQYF.

The V gene is TRBV3-1, the J gene TRBJ2-3; D ambiguous. Germline-derived CDR1 and CDR2 are LGHDT and YNNKEL (reference sequence). The CDR3 has 14 amino acids. V was cut by 3 bases and J by 1 base, with 8 bases left in between. Written as DNA, the CDR3 is TGTGCCAGCAGCCACCTTGCGGGCACAGATACGCAGTATTTT. This codes for CASSHLAGTDTQYF.

The chain combines TRBV5-1 with TRBJ2-1, with D possibly matching TRBD1 (6 bases). Looked up from germline, CDR1 is SGHRS and CDR2 is YFSETQ. V was clipped by 3 bases and J by 8 bases, with 18 bases between them. This CDR3 region has 15 residues. The CDR3 region has the DNA TGCGCCAGCAGCTCGCAGGGAAACAAGGGGGATGAGCAGTTCTTC. Translated, it gives CASSSQGNKGDEQFF.

The rearrangement links TRBV29-1 to TRBJ2-7; D is perhaps TRBD2 (5 bases). Germline loops: CDR1 SQVTM, CDR2 ANQGSEA. Trimming left V 6 bases short and J 3 bases short, with 18 bases between. The CDR3 extends over 14 amino acids. In DNA, the CDR3 is TGCAGCGTCGAGGAGGTGCACAGCCTCTACGAGCAGTACTTC. Translation gives CSVEEVHSLYEQYF.

This chain uses TRBV20-1 with TRBJ1-5; the D is unclear. Germline assignment: CDR1 DFQATT and CDR2 SNEGSKA (reference sequence). Deletions cut 3 bases from V and 5 bases from J, with 8 bases between. The CDR3 runs to 12 residues. Here the CDR3 reads CSARGWDQPQHF. CDR3 DNA sequence: TGCAGTGCTAGGGGGTGGGATCAGCCCCAGCATTTT.

This clonotype occurred a few times. This rearrangement joins TRBV6-5 to TRBJ1-2; unclear D gene. The V and J ends lost 5 bases and 4 bases respectively, with 20 bases between them. CDR1 is MNHEY and CDR2 is SVGAGI in the germline V gene. This CDR3 has 16 residues. CDR3 sequence (DNA): TGTGCCAGCAGTCCCGAGAGGCCCGAGAGTTTCTATGGCTACACCTTC. Its protein is CASSPERPESFYGYTF.

CDR3 coding DNA: TGCGCCAGCAGTGAGGGTCGGCACACAGATACGCAGTATTTT. Amino acids: CASSEGRHTDTQYF. The J gene is TRBJ2-3, the V gene TRBV10-1, with D unresolved. The CDR3 consists of 14 residues. The germline CDR1 and CDR2 sequences are WNHNN and SYGVQD (reference sequence). V gave up 2 bases and J gave up 2 bases, with 8 bases separating them.

There are many counts of this clonotype. V and J are TRBV10-3 and TRBJ2-1; TRBD2 matches at 9 bases. This CDR3 has 15 amino acids. The J segment lost 3 bases and the V segment lost 3 bases, leaving 3 bases of the junction unmatched. The V gene's germline CDR1 is ENHRY and CDR2 SYGVKD. The CDR3 reads CAISDSAGGYNEQFF. The CDR3 bases are TGTGCCATCAGTGACTCAGCGGGGGGCTACAATGAGCAGTTCTTC.